A single sample gave rise to the 30 T cell receptor beta chains below, sequenced in a study of blood T cell repertoires in COVID-19. TCRdb keeps only in-frame clones here, not all; method: immunoSEQ multiplex PCR. The profile shows under 200,000 clones, around four fifths of them singletons. Sequenced sample: peripheral blood. Receptors originate from a woman older than 75 with COVID-19, enrolled during active disease.

This chain joins TRBV5-1 and TRBJ2-7; possibly TRBD1 for D (6 bases). V was cut by 2 bases and J by 2 bases, with 8 bases left in between. Germline lookup yields CDR1 SGHRS and CDR2 YFSETQ. The length of the CDR3 is 13 residues. The CDR3 DNA reads TGCGCCAGCAGCTTCGGACAGACCTACGAGCAGTACTTC. It is translated as CASSFGQTYEQYF.

V and J are TRBV6-1 and TRBJ1-2; 8 bases are a match to TRBD1. V trimming: 2 bases; J trimming: 8 bases; junction bases outside the gene matches: 10. The CDR3 totals 15 residues. Germline assignment: CDR1 MNHNS and CDR2 SASEGT. The CDR3 coding sequence is TGTGCCAGCAGTGAACGCCCCCGACAGGGGCAGGGCTACACCTTC. As protein: CASSERPRQGQGYTF.

The V gene is TRBV18, the J gene TRBJ2-4, with TRBD1 matching over 10 bases. The J segment lost 3 bases and the V segment lost 3 bases, leaving 8 bases of the junction unmatched. The length of the CDR3 is 17 residues. Germline V gives CDR1 KGHSH, CDR2 LQKENI. The CDR3 here is CASSPSGTGDNKNIQYF. The CDR3 DNA sequence: TGTGCCAGCTCACCGTCCGGGACAGGGGACAACAAAAACATTCAGTACTTC. Together with reference TRBV18 and TRBJ2-4, the CDR3 gives the full variable domain: NAGVMQNPRHLVRRRGQEARLRCSPMKGHSHVYWYRQLPEEGLKFMVYLQKENIIDESGMPKERFSAEFPKEGPSILRIQQVVRGDSAAYFCASSPSGTGDNKNIQYFGAGTRLSVL.

The chain joins TRBV3-1 (or the pseudogene TRBV3-2) to TRBJ1-1; D gene uncertain. V was trimmed by 4 bases and J by 3 bases, leaving 12 bases between them. Germline lookup yields CDR1 LGHDT and CDR2 YNNKEL (reference sequence). This CDR3 comprises 14 residues. This CDR3 reads CASSPSRADTEAFF. In DNA, the CDR3 is TGTGCCAGCAGCCCAAGTAGAGCGGACACTGAAGCTTTCTTT.

The V call is TRBV5-1, the J call TRBJ1-1, with D maybe TRBD1 (6 bases). Germline CDR1 SGHRS, CDR2 YFSETQ. This CDR3 is built from 14 residues. V was trimmed by 6 bases and J by 1 base, leaving 13 bases between them. In DNA form, the CDR3 reads TGCGCCAGCACCTCGGACAGAAGGAACACTGAAGCTTTCTTT. Translated, it gives CASTSDRRNTEAFF.

This chain links TRBV6-1 with TRBJ1-5; no firm D call. Germline assignment: CDR1 MNHNS and CDR2 SASEGT. The CDR3 spans 15 residues. With 2 bases removed from V and 7 bases from J, the gap between germline ends came to 15 bases. The CDR3 is CASSEQSLRGQPQHF. CDR3 nucleotide sequence: TGTGCCAGCAGTGAACAGTCTCTTCGCGGGCAGCCCCAGCATTTT.

This clone occurred many times. This rearrangement joins TRBV3-1 (or the pseudogene TRBV3-2) to TRBJ1-1; D remains ambiguous. Germline-derived CDR1 and CDR2 are LGHDT and YNNKEL (reference sequence). There are 17 residues in the CDR3. Trimming stripped 2 bases from V and 0 bases from J, with 16 bases between. In DNA, the CDR3 is TGTGCCAGCAGCCAACTTCCGCAGGCAGACATGAACACTGAAGCTTTCTTT. Its translation: CASSQLPQADMNTEAFF.

The CDR3 protein is CASSLGASGTYEQYF. The CDR3 DNA reads as TGTGCCAGCAGTTTAGGGGCTAGCGGAACCTACGAGCAGTACTTC. The genes are TRBV28 and TRBJ2-7, with 7 bases matching TRBD2. The germline CDR1 and CDR2 sequences are MDHEN and SYDVKM. The length of the CDR3 is 15 residues. V lost 2 bases to trimming and J lost 2 bases; unmatched junction nucleotides: 6. Full variable domain (remainder filled in from reference TRBV28 and TRBJ2-7): DVKVTQSSRYLVKRTGEKVFLECVQDMDHENMFWYRQDPGLGLRLIYFSYDVKMKEKGDIPEGYSVSREKKERFSLILESASTNQTSMYLCASSLGASGTYEQYFGPGTRLTVT.

V gene TRBV6-1 combines with J gene TRBJ1-5; D uncertain. The CDR3 contains 13 residues. The germline V gene has CDR1 MNHNS and CDR2 SASEGT. Trimming pared 3 bases from V and 0 bases from J, leaving 3 bases between. Written as DNA, the CDR3 is TGTGCCAGCAGTGATTATAGCAATCAGCCCCAGCATTTT. Protein product: CASSDYSNQPQHF.

The rearrangement links TRBV28 to TRBJ1-2; 9 positions match TRBD1. J gave up 4 bases and V 5 bases, and 11 bases lay outside the gene matches. CDR1 is MDHEN, CDR2 SYDVKM, per germline. This CDR3 spans 16 amino acids. The chain's CDR3 is CASSIPGQGLPYGYTF. In DNA form, the CDR3 reads TGTGCCAGCAGTATTCCGGGACAGGGCCTTCCCTATGGCTACACCTTC.

The CDR3 DNA reads as TGCGCCAGCAGCCAAGCGTCAGGGTATAGCAATCAGCCCCAGCATTTT. Its protein is CASSQASGYSNQPQHF. The rearrangement uses TRBV4-1 and TRBJ1-5; a possible D gene is TRBD1 (5 bases). V was cut by 1 base and J by 0 bases, with 10 bases left in between. The CDR3 has 16 amino acids. CDR1 and CDR2 from the germline V gene are MGHRA and YSYEKL.

The chain links TRBV11-2 to TRBJ2-5; 9 nucleotides align to TRBD2. CDR3 size: 16 residues. With 4 bases clipped from V and 4 bases from J, the junction kept 10 bases outside the gene matches. Germline V gene sequence: CDR1 SGHAT, CDR2 FQNNGV. Here the CDR3 reads CASSSPPGLASETQYF. The DNA of the CDR3 is TGTGCCAGCAGCTCCCCCCCGGGACTAGCTTCAGAGACCCAGTACTTC.

This clone was seen just once. The gene calls are TRBV19 and TRBJ1-2; D is undetermined. Germline lookup yields CDR1 LNHDA and CDR2 SQIVND (reference sequence). V dropped 0 bases and J dropped 3 bases, with 11 bases sitting between them. This CDR3 region has 15 residues. Here the CDR3 reads CASSIDHQDYYGYTF. CDR3 coding DNA: TGTGCCAGTAGTATAGACCACCAGGATTACTATGGCTACACCTTC.

Comment on this clone: Other DNA sequences within the sample encode an identical CDR3. The chain uses TRBV7-9 and TRBJ1-1; D may be TRBD1 (5 bases). In germline, CDR1 is SEHNR, CDR2 FQNEAQ (reference sequence). Trimming took 1 base from V and 1 from J, leaving 7 bases between them. The CDR3 is 14 residues long. The DNA for the CDR3 is TGTGCCAGCAGCTTAGGTCAGGGGAACACTGAAGCTTTCTTT. Encoded protein: CASSLGQGNTEAFF.

The chain joins TRBV13 to TRBJ2-7; D is possibly TRBD2 (6 bases). Germline V gene lookup returns CDR1 PRHDT and CDR2 FYEKMQ (reference sequence). V lost 5 bases and J 4 bases, leaving 18 bases between the germline ends. CDR3 length: 15 amino acids. The CDR3 DNA sequence: TGTGCCAGCAGCGCCGGATCGAGCGGGCGTTACGAGCAGTACTTC. Translated, it gives CASSAGSSGRYEQYF.

The chain combines TRBV7-9 with TRBJ2-3; D is perhaps TRBD1 (6 bases). V lost 6 bases and J 4 bases, leaving 23 bases between the germline ends. The germline V gene has CDR1 SEHNR and CDR2 FQNEAQ (reference sequence). The CDR3 is made up of 17 amino acids. CDR3 nucleotide sequence: TGTGCCAGCAGTTCGGCGACAGGAGCGGCCTCTTCAGATACGCAGTATTTT. Encoded protein: CASSSATGAASSDTQYF.

V and J are TRBV12-3 or TRBV12-4 and TRBJ1-2, with unresolved D. V dropped 1 base and J dropped 7 bases, with 7 bases sitting between them. The CDR3 totals 12 residues. CDR3 loop: CASSLGGVGYTF. The CDR3 coding sequence is TGTGCCAGCAGTTTAGGGGGAGTTGGCTACACCTTC.

The chain joins TRBV9 to TRBJ2-5, with D possibly matching TRBD2 (5 bases). V lost 4 bases to trimming and J lost 4 bases, with 17 bases between them. This CDR3 comprises 15 residues. In germline, CDR1 is SGDLS, CDR2 YYNGEE. This CDR3 is CASSTHGGFGETQYF. CDR3 in DNA: TGTGCCAGCAGCACCCACGGCGGGTTCGGAGAGACCCAGTACTTC.

This rearrangement joins TRBV18 to TRBJ1-4, with TRBD1 as a possible D gene (6 bases). CDR3 length: 15 amino acids. The ends were cut back, 0 bases at V and 5 bases at J, with 10 bases in the middle. Per germline, CDR1 KGHSH and CDR2 LQKENI. The DNA of the CDR3 is TGTGCCAGCTCACCACCGGCAGGGACAAATGAAAAACTGTTTTTT. It specifies CASSPPAGTNEKLFF.

The J gene is TRBJ2-3, the V gene TRBV4-1; 9 positions match TRBD2. CDR1 and CDR2 from the germline V gene are MGHRA and YSYEKL. This CDR3 contains 17 residues. The V and J ends lost 0 bases and 2 bases, in that order; junction bases with no gene match: 6. As DNA, the CDR3 is TGCGCCAGCAGCCAAGATAGGTCTAGCGGGGACACAGATACGCAGTATTTT. This codes for CASSQDRSSGDTDTQYF.

This clone was found once. The V and J genes are TRBV5-8 and TRBJ1-1, with a possible D match to TRBD1 (5 bases). The length of the CDR3 is 14 residues. Germline V gene data show CDR1 as SGHTS and CDR2 as YDEGEE. The V gene lost 5 bases and the J gene lost 0 bases, with 11 bases spanning the gap. CDR3 region: CASSLTEMNTEAFF. The CDR3 nucleotides read TGTGCCAGCAGTTTGACAGAGATGAACACTGAAGCTTTCTTT.

This clone was detected ten times or more. The chain has TRBV14 and TRBJ1-2; D unresolved. Trimming took off 1 base at V and 2 bases at J, with 5 bases between the two ends. Germline V gene lookup returns CDR1 SGHDN and CDR2 FVKESK. CDR3 size: 13 residues. The CDR3 region is CASSQGVNYGYTF. CDR3 nucleotide sequence: TGTGCCAGCAGCCAAGGAGTCAACTATGGCTACACCTTC. Filled out from reference TRBV14 and TRBJ1-2, the complete variable domain reads EAGVTQFPSHSVIEKGQTVTLRCDPISGHDNLYWYRRVMGKEIKFLLHFVKESKQDESGMPNNRFLAERTGGTYSTLKVQPAELEDSGVYFCASSQGVNYGYTFGSGTRLTVV.

J is TRBJ1-6 and V is TRBV6-5, with no clear D. The CDR3 is made up of 14 amino acids. The ends were cut back, 0 bases at V and 6 bases at J, with 6 bases in the middle. Germline V gene lookup returns CDR1 MNHEY and CDR2 SVGAGI. CDR3 in DNA: TGTGCCAGCAGTTACTCCAGGTTTAATTCACCCCTCCACTTT. It encodes CASSYSRFNSPLHF.

The chain couples TRBV9 to TRBJ2-3; D uncertain. Germline V gene data show CDR1 as SGDLS and CDR2 as YYNGEE. The CDR3 is 12 residues long. V was pared by 3 bases and J by 6 bases, with 8 bases between. The CDR3 is CASSAAADTQYF. DNA for the CDR3: TGTGCCAGCAGCGCGGCAGCGGATACGCAGTATTTT.

The chain is built from TRBV15 and TRBJ2-2; tentative D call: TRBD1 (6 bases). Germline CDR1 and CDR2: LNHNV and YYDKDF (reference sequence). The CDR3 consists of 14 residues. Trimming took off 8 bases at V and 5 bases at J, with 15 bases between the two ends. The CDR3 DNA is TGTGCCACCTCCCAGGGGAGAGGAACCGGGGAGCTGTTTTTT. Amino acid sequence: CATSQGRGTGELFF.

V gene TRBV20-1 combines with J gene TRBJ1-2, with D maybe TRBD1 (6 bases). CDR1 is DFQATT, CDR2 SNEGSKA, per germline (reference sequence). The length of the CDR3 is 11 residues. V was cut by 3 bases and J by 8 bases, with 10 bases left in between. CDR3 DNA sequence: TGCAGTGCTAGCCCCACAGGGGGCTACACCTTC. Translation gives CSASPTGGYTF.

The chain joins TRBV5-1 to TRBJ1-6, with D possibly matching TRBD1 (5 bases). The V and J ends lost 2 bases and 0 bases respectively, with 15 bases between them. Germline-derived CDR1 and CDR2 are SGHRS and YFSETQ. The CDR3 extends over 18 amino acids. The CDR3 nucleotides are TGCGCCAGCAGCTTCGACAGCAGGGTCAGCTCCTATAATTCACCCCTCCACTTT. The encoded protein is CASSFDSRVSSYNSPLHF. The entire variable domain, with the rest obtained from reference TRBV5-1 and TRBJ1-6, is as follows: KAGVTQTPRYLIKTRGQQVTLSCSPISGHRSVSWYQQTPGQGLQFLFEYFSETQRNKGNFPGRFSGRQFSNSRSEMNVSTLELGDSALYLCASSFDSRVSSYNSPLHFGNGTRLTVT.

The chain recombines TRBV13 with TRBJ1-6, with D uncertain. Per germline, CDR1 PRHDT and CDR2 FYEKMQ (reference sequence). Deletions cut 6 bases from V and 10 bases from J, with 10 bases between. CDR3 length: 12 amino acids. CDR3 nucleotides: TGTGCCAGCAGTCGCCTCGGGTCACCCCTCCACTTT. Translating gives CASSRLGSPLHF.

This chain connects TRBV28 to TRBJ1-5; D is ambiguous. CDR1 and CDR2 from the germline V gene are MDHEN and SYDVKM. The ends were cut back, 7 bases at V and 6 bases at J, with 13 bases in the middle. The CDR3 totals 13 residues. CDR3 protein: CASNQPGTQPQHF. The CDR3 DNA follows: TGTGCCAGCAACCAACCGGGTACTCAGCCCCAGCATTTT.

This chain connects TRBV25-1 to TRBJ1-2; D is possibly TRBD1 (5 bases). Germline CDR1 MGHDK, CDR2 SYGVNS. V was cut by 2 bases and J by 4 bases, with 14 bases left in between. CDR3 length: 15 residues. CDR3 DNA sequence: TGTGCCAGCAGTGAAGACAGCAGACCGCCCTATGGCTACACCTTC. This translates into CASSEDSRPPYGYTF.